A selection of T cell receptor beta chains follows, all from one sample in a study of blood T cell repertoires in COVID-19. Sequenced by immunoSEQ multiplex PCR; TCRdb stores in-frame clones only, minus some. The sample has about 240,000 clones, roughly 85% seen once. Sequenced: peripheral blood. The source of these receptors is a man aged 45-60 years with COVID-19, enrolled during active disease. Both conserved end residues are trimmed from each CDR3.

cdr3_aa v_call
ASRQGSFSYGYT TRBV6-5
ASSSRGQNTEAF TRBV7-2
ASSQSTGWTNNEQF TRBV4-1
ASTRGNTQY TRBV6-6
ASREGAPGGYT TRBV2
ASRPGQDNSPLH TRBV6-2/TRBV6-3
ASADRGRIQETQY TRBV6-5
ASSLAGWGEGAQY TRBV5-6
ASSRGLAGIQETQY TRBV11-2
ASSPDLAGNEQF TRBV18
ATSIRTWDQETQY TRBV15
ASSPGLAGSWGETQY TRBV5-4
ASSASRGFYGYT TRBV9
AWSVLVGTGSEKLF TRBV30
ASSQGLAGELF TRBV3-1/TRBV3-2